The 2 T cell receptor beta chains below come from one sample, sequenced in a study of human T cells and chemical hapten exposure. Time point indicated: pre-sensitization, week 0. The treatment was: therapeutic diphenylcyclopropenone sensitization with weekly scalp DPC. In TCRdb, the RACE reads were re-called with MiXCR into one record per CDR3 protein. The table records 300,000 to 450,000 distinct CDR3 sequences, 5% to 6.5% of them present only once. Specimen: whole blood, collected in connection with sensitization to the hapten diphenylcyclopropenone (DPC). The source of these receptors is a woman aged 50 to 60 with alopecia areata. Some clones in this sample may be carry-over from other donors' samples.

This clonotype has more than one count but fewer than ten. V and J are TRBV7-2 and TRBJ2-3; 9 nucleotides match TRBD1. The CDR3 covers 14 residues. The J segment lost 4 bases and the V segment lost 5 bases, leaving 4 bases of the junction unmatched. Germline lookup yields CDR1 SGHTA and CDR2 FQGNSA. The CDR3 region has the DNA TGTGCCAGCAGCAGGGACAGGGCGGCAGATACGCAGTATTTT. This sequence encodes CASSRDRAADTQYF.

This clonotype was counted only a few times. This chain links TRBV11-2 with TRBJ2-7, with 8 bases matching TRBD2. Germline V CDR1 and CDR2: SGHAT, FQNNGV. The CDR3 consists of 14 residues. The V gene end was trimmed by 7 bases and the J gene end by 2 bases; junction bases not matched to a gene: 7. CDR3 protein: CASTEGLAPYEQYF. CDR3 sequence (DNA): TGTGCCAGCACCGAAGGACTAGCCCCCTACGAGCAGTACTTC.